This TCR beta chain originates from a study of blood T cell repertoires in COVID-19. Profiled with immunoSEQ multiplex PCR; TCRdb holds only in-frame clones, not every one. The sample lists 45,000 to 55,000 clones; roughly 88% were seen once. The CDR3 is 17 residues long. Trimming took 5 bases from V and 1 from J; bases not matched to a gene: 11. The germline CDR1 and CDR2 sequences are SGHTA and FQGTGA. The sequence came from a human donor in a cohort sampled during active COVID-19. The rearrangement joins TRBV7-3 to TRBJ2-3; 8 nucleotides align to TRBD2. Sample: peripheral blood. Here the CDR3 reads CASSPSLRGDGTDTQYF. In DNA, the CDR3 is TGTGCCAGCAGCCCTTCCTTGCGGGGGGATGGCACAGATACGCAGTATTTT. Variable domain in full (rest from reference TRBV7-3 and TRBJ2-3): GAGVSQTPSNKVTEKGKYVELRCDPISGHTALYWYRQSLGQGPEFLIYFQGTGAADDSGLPNDRFFAVRPEGSVSTLKIQRTERGDSAVYLCASSPSLRGDGTDTQYFGPGTRLTVL.